This entry is about one T cell receptor (beta chain). Its antigen is not known. This specimen belongs to a study of T-cell memory formation after mild COVID-19. General study findings and limits: Some SARS-CoV-2-responding clones were already detected in memory before infection. Chiefly within CM and EM were the contracting CD4+ clones; CD8+ ones were within EMRA.

In TCRdb, the 5' RACE reads were re-called with MiXCR into one record per CDR3 protein. The table records about 180,000 distinct CDR3 sequences, about 18% of them present only once. The sequencing input was PBMCs or a T cell subset sorted from them (not recorded which). This TCR derives from a man aged 18-30 years who had mild COVID-19 (a few samples of this study predate the infection). Cell type and time point are not known.

CDR3 residues: CASSSGDSLNIQYF. CDR3 sequence (DNA): TGTGCCAGCAGTTCGGGGGACAGTTTAAACATTCAGTACTTC. V and J are TRBV6-2 or TRBV6-3 and TRBJ2-4; tentative D call: TRBD1 (7 bases). The CDR3 loop spans 14 amino acids. V was cut by 4 bases and J by 6 bases, with 13 bases left in between. In germline, CDR1 is MNHEY, CDR2 SVGEGT.